This TCR beta chain is from a study of graft-versus-host responses after intestinal transplantation. Study-wide background: Every transplant recipient was induced with anti-thymocyte globulin, then maintained on tacrolimus and steroids for two to four years.

CDR3 length equals 16 residues. Germline V gene sequence: CDR1 SGDLS, CDR2 YYNGEE. J was trimmed by 6 bases and V by 3 bases; bases with no gene match: 10. Method: immunoSEQ multiplex PCR; TCRdb's copy keeps in-frame clones and lacks some. Counted here are more than 90,000 clones, around 92% occurring once; the ten biggest clones make up less than 1.5%. This clone appeared a single time. The target antigen is unknown. General study results and limits: Early post-transplant HvG declines showed an association with peak circulating GvH clone levels. Subjects displaying graft-donor T cell macrochimerism possessed elevated graft-versus-host to host-versus-graft clonal ratios inside allografts. GvH clones turned up in recipient marrow; some had shown up first in ileum or blood.

This clonotype originated in a human donor who was the organ donor for an intestinal transplant. V is TRBV9 and J is TRBJ2-1; 9 bases match TRBD2. The specimen comprised unstimulated CD8+ T cells sorted from spleen or lymph node cells, sampled before transplant. CDR3 sequence reads: CASSGGAGGPGNEQFF. Written as DNA, the CDR3 is TGTGCCAGCAGCGGTGGGGCGGGAGGGCCCGGCAATGAGCAGTTCTTC.